The clone carrying this T cell receptor beta chain has only a few counts. What it recognizes is unknown. The sample comes from a study of T-cell memory formation after mild COVID-19. Turning to the study itself: Largely, TCR clusters stayed within a single donor. Study-wide results and caveats: Some clones that responded turned up in pre-infection memory, which suggests that cross-reactive memory joined in. Shrinking CD4+ clones resided mostly in CM and EM, and CD8+ ones in EMRA.

Barcoded TCR alpha and TCR beta cDNA libraries with UMIs came from 5'RACE using constant-segment primers. Via MiXCR, TCRdb re-called the 5' RACE reads, giving one row per CDR3 protein. The sample comprises about 200,000 distinct CDR3 sequences, more than 8% of which are singletons, and around 3.3% rests with the top ten. Trimming stripped 6 bases from V and 8 bases from J, with 19 bases between. CDR3 size: 14 residues. Germline CDR1 DFQATT, CDR2 SNEGSKA (reference sequence). V gene TRBV20-1 combines with J gene TRBJ2-2, with unresolved D. The sample consisted of PBMCs or a T cell subset sorted from them (not recorded which). The sequence was collected from a man younger than 30 who had mild COVID-19 (a few samples of this study predate the infection). Cell type and time point are not known. The CDR3 is CSARTLVDGGELFF. The CDR3 DNA is TGCAGTGCCAGGACGCTGGTGGACGGTGGGGAGCTGTTTTTT.